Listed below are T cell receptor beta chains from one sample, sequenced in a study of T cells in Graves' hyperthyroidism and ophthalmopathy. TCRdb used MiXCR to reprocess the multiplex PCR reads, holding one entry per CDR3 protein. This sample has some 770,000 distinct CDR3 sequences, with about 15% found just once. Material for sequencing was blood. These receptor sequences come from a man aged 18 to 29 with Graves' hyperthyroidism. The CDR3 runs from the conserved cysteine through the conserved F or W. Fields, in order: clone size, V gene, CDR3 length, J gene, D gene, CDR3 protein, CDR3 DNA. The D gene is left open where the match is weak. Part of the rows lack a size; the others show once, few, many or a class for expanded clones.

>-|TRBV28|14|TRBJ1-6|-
CASSWTVINSPLHF
TGTGCCAGCAGTTGGACGGTGATTAATTCACCCCTCCACTTT
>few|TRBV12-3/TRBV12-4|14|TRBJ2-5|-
CASSLWTVQETQYF
TGTGCCAGCAGTTTATGGACAGTCCAAGAGACCCAGTACTTC
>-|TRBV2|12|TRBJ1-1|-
CASSDKAYEAFF
TGTGCCAGCAGTGATAAGGCGTATGAAGCTTTCTTT
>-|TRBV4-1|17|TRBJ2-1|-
CASSQVLKGSKGNEQFF
TGCGCCAGCAGCCAAGTTCTAAAGGGGTCAAAAGGCAATGAGCAGTTCTTC
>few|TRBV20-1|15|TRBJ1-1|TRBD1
CSASGGQGAQTEAFF
TGCAGTGCTAGTGGGGGACAGGGGGCTCAAACTGAAGCTTTCTTT
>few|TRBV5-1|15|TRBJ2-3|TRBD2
CASSWGLAGEDTQYF
TGCGCCAGCAGCTGGGGACTAGCGGGAGAGGATACGCAGTATTTT
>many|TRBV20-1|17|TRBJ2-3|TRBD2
CSARSALAGGGTDTQYF
TGCAGTGCTAGGTCAGCACTAGCGGGAGGGGGCACAGATACGCAGTATTTT
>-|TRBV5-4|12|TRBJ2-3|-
CASNEDTDTQYF
TGTGCCAGCAACGAGGACACAGATACGCAGTATTTT
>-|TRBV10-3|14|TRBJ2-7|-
CAISQRESPYEQYF
TGTGCCATCAGTCAACGGGAGTCTCCCTACGAGCAGTACTTC
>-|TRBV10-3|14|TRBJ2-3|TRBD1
CAINGQGATDTQYF
TGTGCCATCAACGGACAGGGGGCAACAGATACGCAGTATTTT
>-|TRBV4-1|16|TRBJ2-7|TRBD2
CASSPRGLAGTYEQYF
TGCGCCAGCAGCCCAAGAGGACTAGCTGGCACCTACGAGCAGTACTTC
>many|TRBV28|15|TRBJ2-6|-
CASSSRSSGANVLTF
TGTGCCAGCAGTTCCCGTAGCTCTGGGGCCAACGTCCTGACTTTC
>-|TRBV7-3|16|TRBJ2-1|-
CASSLAVGPGYNEQLF
TGTGCCAGCAGCTTAGCTGTGGGCCCAGGCTACAATGAGCAGCTCTTC
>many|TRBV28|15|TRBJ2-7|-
CASSSPSQGTYEQYF
TGTGCCAGCAGTTCCCCCTCCCAGGGTACCTACGAGCAGTACTTC
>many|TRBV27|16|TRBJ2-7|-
CASSLVGSEFGYEQYF
TGTGCCAGCAGTTTGGTTGGTTCTGAGTTTGGGTACGAGCAGTACTTC
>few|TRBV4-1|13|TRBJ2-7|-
CASSLGWDYEQYF
TGCGCCAGCAGCCTGGGATGGGACTACGAGCAGTACTTC
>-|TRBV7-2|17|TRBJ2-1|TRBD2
CASTPISSGRAWNEQFF
TGTGCCAGCACTCCCATCTCTAGCGGGAGGGCCTGGAATGAGCAGTTCTTC
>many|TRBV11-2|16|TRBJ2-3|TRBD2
CASSLGAGGRGVTQYF
TGTGCCAGCAGCTTAGGAGCGGGAGGGCGCGGGGTTACGCAGTATTTT
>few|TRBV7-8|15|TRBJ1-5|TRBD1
CASSLGQGLTQPQHF
TGTGCCAGCAGCCTGGGACAGGGGTTAACTCAGCCCCAGCATTTT
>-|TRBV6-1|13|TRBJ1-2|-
CASSEIEGNGYTF
TGTGCCAGCAGTGAAATCGAGGGGAATGGCTACACCTTC
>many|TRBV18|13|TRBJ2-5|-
CASSKDRQETQYF
TGTGCCAGCTCAAAGGACAGACAAGAGACCCAGTACTTC
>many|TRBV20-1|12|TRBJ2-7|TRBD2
CSAVLAAYEQYF
TGCAGTGCTGTACTAGCGGCCTACGAGCAGTACTTC
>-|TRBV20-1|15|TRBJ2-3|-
CSAGGQQTSTDTQYF
TGCAGTGCGGGGGGACAACAGACTAGCACAGATACGCAGTATTTT
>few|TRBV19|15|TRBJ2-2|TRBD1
CASKRRTGGTGELFF
TGTGCCAGTAAACGAAGGACAGGGGGCACCGGGGAGCTGTTTTTT
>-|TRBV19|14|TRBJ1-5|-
CASSMRQSNQPQHF
TGTGCCAGTAGTATGAGGCAGAGCAATCAGCCCCAGCATTTT
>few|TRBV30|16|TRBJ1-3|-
CAWNTRGYLVGNTIYF
TGTGCCTGGAACACCAGGGGTTACCTCGTCGGAAACACCATATATTTT
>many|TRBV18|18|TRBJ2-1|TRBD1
CASSPKGQGTDSYNEQFF
TGTGCCAGCTCACCTAAAGGCCAGGGGACAGACTCCTACAATGAGCAGTTCTTC
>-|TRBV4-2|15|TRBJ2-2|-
CASSRDWSSTGELFF
TGTGCCAGCAGCCGAGATTGGTCTTCCACCGGGGAGCTGTTTTTT
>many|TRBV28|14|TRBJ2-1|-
CASIPSIHGNEQFF
TGTGCCAGCATTCCGTCGATTCATGGGAATGAGCAGTTCTTC